The source of this T cell receptor (beta chain) is a study of blood T cell repertoires in COVID-19. CDR3 size: 16 residues. CDR1 is SGHVS and CDR2 is FQNEAQ in the germline V gene. V was shortened by 5 bases and J by 0 bases, with 11 bases between the two germline ends. Original methodology: Estimates of nucleated cell counts were drawn from the amplification of reference gene primers. Assay: immunoSEQ multiplex PCR; the TCRdb copy retains only in-frame clones and omits some. V and J calls and clone size are as listed in that table; D and trimming were resolved from the DNA. This table holds under 200,000 clones, about 89% found once.

The chain employs TRBV7-8 and TRBJ1-6; D ambiguous. Sequencing input: peripheral blood. The TCR sequence derives from a middle-aged man with active or convalescent COVID-19. As DNA, the CDR3 is TGTGCCAGCAGCCCGTCGGCGGGCTCCTATAATTCACCCCTCCACTTT. It codes for CASSPSAGSYNSPLHF.